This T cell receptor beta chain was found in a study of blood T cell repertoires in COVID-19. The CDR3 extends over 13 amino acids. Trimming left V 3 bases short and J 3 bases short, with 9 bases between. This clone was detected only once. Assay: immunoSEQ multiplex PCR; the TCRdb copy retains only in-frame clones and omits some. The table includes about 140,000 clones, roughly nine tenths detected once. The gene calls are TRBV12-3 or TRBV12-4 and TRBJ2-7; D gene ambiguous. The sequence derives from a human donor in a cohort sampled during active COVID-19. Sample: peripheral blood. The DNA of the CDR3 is TGTGCCAGCAGTTTTTTCCCAGGCTACGAGCAGTACTTC. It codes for CASSFFPGYEQYF.